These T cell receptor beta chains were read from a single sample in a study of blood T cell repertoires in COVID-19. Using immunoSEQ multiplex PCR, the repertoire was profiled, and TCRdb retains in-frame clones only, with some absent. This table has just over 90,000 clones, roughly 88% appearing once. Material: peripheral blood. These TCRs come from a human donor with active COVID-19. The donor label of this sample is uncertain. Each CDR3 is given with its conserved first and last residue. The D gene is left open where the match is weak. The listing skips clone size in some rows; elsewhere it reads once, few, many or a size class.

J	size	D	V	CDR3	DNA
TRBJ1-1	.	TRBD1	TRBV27	CASSIGTGRNTEAFF	TGTGCCAGCAGTATCGGGACAGGGCGGAACACTGAAGCTTTCTTT
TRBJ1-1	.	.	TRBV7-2	CASSLGWSGGATEAFF	TGTGCCAGCAGCTTAGGGTGGTCGGGAGGGGCCACTGAAGCTTTCTTT
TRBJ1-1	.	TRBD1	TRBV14	CASSQERKTGGLNTEAFF	TGTGCCAGCAGCCAAGAGAGAAAAACAGGGGGACTGAACACTGAAGCTTTCTTT
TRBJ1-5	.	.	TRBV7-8	CASSRTRDQPQHF	TGTGCCAGCAGCCGAACTAGGGATCAGCCCCAGCATTTT
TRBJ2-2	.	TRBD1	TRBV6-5	CASSRQGHTGELFF	TGTGCCAGCAGTAGACAGGGGCACACCGGGGAGCTGTTTTTT
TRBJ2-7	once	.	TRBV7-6	CASSFGEYYEQYF	TGTGCCAGCAGCTTCGGGGAATACTACGAGCAGTACTTC
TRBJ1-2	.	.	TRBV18	CASSPAGDGYTF	TGTGCCAGCTCACCGGCAGGTGATGGCTACACCTTC
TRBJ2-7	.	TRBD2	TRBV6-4	CASSEGGGASYEQYF	TGTGCCAGCAGTGAGGGCGGGGGTGCCTCCTACGAGCAGTACTTC
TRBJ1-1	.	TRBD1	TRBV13	CASSLYRGLTSNTEAFF	TGTGCCAGCAGCTTATACAGGGGGCTTACCTCGAACACTGAAGCTTTCTTT
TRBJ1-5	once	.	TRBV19	CASSIGTARAQPQHF	TGTGCCAGTAGTATAGGGACAGCACGGGCCCAGCCCCAGCATTTT
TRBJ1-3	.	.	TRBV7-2	CASSLGRRRGSGNTIYF	TGTGCCAGCAGCTTAGGCCGCCGCAGGGGCTCTGGAAACACCATATATTTT
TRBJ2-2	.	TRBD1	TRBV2	CASRRTGWGTGELFF	TGTGCCAGCAGGAGGACAGGGTGGGGCACCGGGGAGCTGTTTTTT
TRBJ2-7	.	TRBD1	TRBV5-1	CASSETGPSYEQYF	TGCGCCAGCAGCGAGACAGGGCCTTCCTACGAGCAGTACTTC
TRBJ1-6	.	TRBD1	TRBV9	CASSPDRAYNSPLHF	TGTGCCAGCAGCCCCGACAGGGCCTACAATTCACCCCTCCACTTT
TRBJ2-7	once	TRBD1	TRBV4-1	CASSHGAGTGGLSYEQYF	TGCGCCAGCAGCCACGGCGCCGGGACAGGGGGACTCTCCTACGAGCAGTACTTC
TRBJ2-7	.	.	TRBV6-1	CASSEVVPRSPYEQYF	TGTGCCAGCAGTGAAGTCGTACCCCGAAGCCCCTACGAGCAGTACTTC
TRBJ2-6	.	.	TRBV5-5	CASSPLLVTLNSGANVLTF	TGTGCCAGCAGCCCACTACTAGTCACTTTAAACTCTGGGGCCAACGTCCTGACTTTC
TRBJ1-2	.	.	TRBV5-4	CASSLVGGARNYGYTF	TGTGCCAGCAGCTTGGTCGGTGGGGCAAGGAACTATGGCTACACCTTC
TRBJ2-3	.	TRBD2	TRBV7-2	CASSLYGGAADTQYF	TGTGCCAGCAGCTTATACGGGGGGGCGGCAGATACGCAGTATTTT
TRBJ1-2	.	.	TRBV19	CASSYQWGVNGYTF	TGTGCCAGTAGCTACCAGTGGGGGGTCAATGGCTACACCTTC
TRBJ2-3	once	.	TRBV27	CASSFRQGPSTDTQYF	TGTGCCAGCAGTTTTAGACAAGGCCCTAGCACAGATACGCAGTATTTT
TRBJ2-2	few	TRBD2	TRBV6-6	CASSSRTSGTGELFF	TGTGCCAGCAGTTCTCGGACTAGCGGGACCGGGGAGCTGTTTTTT
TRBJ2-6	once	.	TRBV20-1	CSASTGPSSGANVLTF	TGCAGTGCTAGTACAGGTCCGAGCTCTGGGGCCAACGTCCTGACTTTC
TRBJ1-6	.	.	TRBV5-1	CASSFTPQGPDSPLHF	TGCGCCAGCAGCTTTACGCCCCAGGGGCCAGATTCACCCCTCCACTTT
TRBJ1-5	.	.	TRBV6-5	CASSYRVFQPQHF	TGTGCCAGCAGTTACCGGGTTTTTCAGCCCCAGCATTTT
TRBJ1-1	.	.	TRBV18	CASSPKQEAFF	TGTGCCAGCTCACCAAAACAGGAAGCTTTCTTT
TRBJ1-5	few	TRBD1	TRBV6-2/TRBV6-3	CASSSTGVWNQPQHF	TGTGCCAGCAGTTCCACAGGGGTTTGGAATCAGCCCCAGCATTTT
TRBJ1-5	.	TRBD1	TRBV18	CASSPDRGRNQPQHF	TGTGCCAGCTCACCAGACAGGGGACGAAATCAGCCCCAGCATTTT